This T cell receptor beta chain was identified during a study of cytomegalovirus exposure and HLA in healthy donors (dated by TCRdb to between 2016 and 2019). In terms of the full investigation: In an earlier analysis of several hundred of the donors, less than 350 Gb of sequence data and some 120 million unique TCR beta sequences from about 179 million T cells were reported. The later analysis used no new phenotypic data to find candidate immune exposures, relying instead on TCR beta sequences and their occurrence across donors. Across some 400 genotyped donors of the cohort, an average of roughly 250,000 unique TCR beta nucleotide sequences per donor were sequenced, and roughly 17% of those sequences were non-productive. Besides the first cohort of 666 subjects, a separate validation cohort made up of over a hundred different subjects was used. An early release that covered some 630 HLA-typed donors contained around 330 gigabases of sequencing data and some 87 million unique TCR sequences. Every discovery cohort repertoire had been produced on one sequencing platform. In an earlier analysis of 587 of the donors, high-throughput TCR beta sequencing was used to judge whether each TCR beta V gene segment behaved as functional or pseudogenic. Donor age, sex, ethnicity and CMV serostatus were collected together with the repertoire data. To study patterns of TCR occurrence, a later analysis re-analyzed previously published TCR beta repertoires from 666 donors and added high-resolution HLA genotyping. Among the approximately 400 genotyped donors, around 81% belonged to the genetic ancestry cluster associated with self-reported Caucasian donors. The study aimed to test whether signatures of past pathogen exposure could be identified by cataloging public T cell receptors. High-throughput TCR immunosequencing, statistical association of individual TCRs with disease status, and machine learning were combined to predict cytomegalovirus infection status. Typing coverage differed by locus: A, B, C, DRB1 and DQB1 were typed in roughly 620-630 donors, DQA1 in 500 to 550, DPA1 in some 610, and DPB1 in roughly 450. Class I and class II HLA loci were covered by the typing at four-digit resolution. Genome-wide SNP genotypes for about three fifths of the 666 donors were used in a later genetic analysis, which treated that subset as a discovery cohort. Because of strong linkage in the cohort, roughly five DR-DQ haplotypes were treated as single units for association and clustering. The study used immunosequencing to profile the T cell repertoires of 670 or so subjects and linked those repertoires to cytomegalovirus serostatus.

The cohort comprised around 700 healthy bone marrow donors. Cohort members were all nominally healthy when sampled, although unrecorded immune exposures were likely present. The donor was CMV seropositive and belonged to the group of about 290 seropositive cohort members. A peripheral blood sample was provided by each donor, and peripheral blood mononuclear cells were used for TCR beta sequencing. Genomic DNA extraction from the blood cell samples was performed with the Qiagen DNeasy Blood Extraction Kit. Receptors were amplified or captured by the immunoSEQ multiplex PCR assay. A mixture of 60 forward primers for TCR Vbeta segments and 13 reverse primers for TCR Jbeta segments was used in the multiplex PCR. The CDR3 region of rearranged TCR beta genes was amplified from genomic DNA by a multiplex PCR assay. The amplified TCR beta libraries were sequenced on the Illumina HiSeq System as 87-base-pair reads. From the authors' description of their analysis: A later analysis counted some 80 million unique TCR beta chains across the 600 to 850 repertoires, and roughly 9.9 million of these chains were shared by at least two donors. Raw reads were error-corrected and collapsed into unique sequences by a nearest-neighbor algorithm in which closely related sequences were merged to remove PCR and sequencing errors. CDR3 sequences were aligned to IMGT reference sequences to assign V, D and J gene segments. For a sequence to be retained, a match of at least six nucleotides was required to both a V gene segment and a J gene segment. A rearrangement was called productive if the CDR3 had no stop codons and remained in frame with V and J, and every other rearrangement was called non-productive. Following IMGT convention, CDR3 was defined as the stretch from the second conserved V-encoded cysteine up to the conserved J-encoded phenylalanine. Sequences without an unambiguous match to a single V gene segment were excluded from the earlier analysis of about 600 of the donors. In an earlier analysis of around 600 of the donors, V segments were called functional above 56.7% productive rearrangements and were called segregating when the between-donor standard deviation exceeded 5%. A statistical classification framework was built to diagnose cytomegalovirus status from the catalog of TCR beta chain sequences. A later analysis assigned V and J genes by comparing TCR nucleotide sequences with IMGT/GENE-DB human TR gene sequences. Using the TCRdist pipeline, a later analysis assigned CDR3 sequences along with most-parsimonious VDJ recombination scenarios. In a later analysis, each TCR beta chain was defined by its CDR3 amino acid sequence together with its V-gene family, and reads without a unique V-gene family were excluded. To address suspected cross-contamination and a sequencing artifact, a later analysis removed 592 highly shared, low-generation-probability nucleotide sequences. A later analysis calculated a clonal expansion index for each public chain from normalized within-repertoire ranks of inferred template counts. In a later analysis, generation probabilities were computed with a VDJ recombination model fitted to out-of-frame rearrangements, and the resulting probabilities were checked against IGoR. In a later analysis, TCR-TCR, TCR-HLA and TCR-CMV co-occurrence was scored with hypergeometric tests, and a repertoire-size bias correction was applied to TCR pairs. In a later analysis, false discovery rates were estimated by permuting HLA or CMV assignments 20 times. In a later analysis, co-occurring TCRs were grouped using DBSCAN, with TCRdist sequence similarity added in when clustering inside HLA-allele-positive subsets. Repertoires with fewer than 30,000 or more than 120,000 public chains were left out of co-occurrence clustering, as were five repertoires with anomalous nucleotide sharing. TCRdb carries this immuneACCESS record with in-frame sequences only. Its versions omit some clonotypes, under half of them owing to an unresolved V gene in the studies checked, with the rest unexplained. V and J calls and clone size come straight from that table; D and trimming were deduced from the DNA. A total of 150,000 to 200,000 clones appear in this sample, around 79% of them only once. The ten largest clones take up about an eighth of the sample.

Beyond this particular receptor, the publication reports: According to a later analysis, parvovirus B19, influenza, CMV and Epstein-Barr virus appeared linked to several top co-occurrence clusters. In both the original and validation cohorts, the classifier was reported to diagnose cytomegalovirus status with high specificity and sensitivity. The study gave a list of more than 150 TCR beta chains associated with cytomegalovirus. According to a later analysis, most CMV-associated TCR beta chains appeared to be HLA-restricted, and the HLA associations seemed to be driven largely by CMV exposure. Correlated functional status among segregating V segments might reflect linkage disequilibrium, but an unknown experimental factor could not be ruled out. Strong co-occurrence of HLA alleles, especially DR and DQ, made assigning TCR associations to individual alleles difficult. The only immune exposure information available for the cohort was CMV serostatus. This cohort had only TCR beta chains sequenced, and the lack of alpha or paired-chain data limited which features could be detected. According to the authors, the approach could potentially be generalized to other disease states and immunological phenotypes. V-gene and J-gene trimming of TCR beta chains was associated with a missense DCLRE1C variant in a later genetic analysis, and the association was replicated in an independent cohort. A further reported finding was that TCR beta sequences accurately predicted the HLA-A and HLA-B alleles for most subjects in the first cohort. In a later analysis, HLA-associated TCR beta chains were found to be more clonally expanded and to have lower generation probabilities than equally common non-associated chains. At a false discovery rate of 0.05, a later analysis linked around 15,000 TCR beta sequences to specific HLA alleles. Approximately 16 rarely observed V segments, including chromosome 9 orphons, were excluded from the earlier analysis of several hundred of the donors because counts were too low. In an earlier analysis of 587 of the donors, most TCR beta V segments appeared in productive rearrangements about 87% or about 30% of the time, broadly matching IMGT annotations. A few of the identified cytomegalovirus-associated TCR beta chains were confirmed in vitro to be specific for cytomegalovirus antigens. The presence/absence analyses assumed that sequencing depth was roughly uniform across donors, and that assumption may not be true. Most TCR sequences were observed very rarely across donors, whereas some public TCRs were present in many individuals. A later analysis found that TCR association rates varied across HLA loci, with DRB1 alleles showing the most associated TCRs and HLA-C alleles the fewest. A later genetic analysis reported fewer N-insertions in productive TCRs among donors in an Asian-associated ancestry cluster than the 666-donor mean. Because some donors lacked HLA typing at each locus, the association tests relied only on the typed subset. Because the 87-base-pair reads could not distinguish some IMGT-functional V segments, including TRBV6-2 and TRBV6-3, those segments were excluded. A cluster of highly shared sequence variants was judged likely to be a technical artifact of the sequencing pipeline.

Comment on this clone: Its antigen remains undetermined. Base qualities were left out, and no much larger clone turns up one base away.

V drops 1 base and J drops 5 bases, leaving 14 bases in between. The CDR3, cysteine through phenylalanine, is 15 amino acids long. CDR3 DNA only is kept here, 45 bases in frame from base 1. CDR1 is given as MNHNS and CDR2 as SASEGT, both from the germline V gene. The sequenced sample was PBMCs. This sequence uses TRBV6-1 and TRBJ2-5; the D region possibly corresponds to TRBD2 (6 bases align). The clonotype originates from a man between 50 and 59 years old in good health and CMV-seropositive. The DNA sequence is TGTGCCAGCAGTGAAGTTGGAGGGGTGGGGGAGACCCAGTACTTC. This gives the protein CASSEVGGVGETQYF.